The rows below give T cell receptor beta chains drawn from one sample of a study of OX40 agonist ivuxolimab in advanced cancers. Sequenced by immunoSEQ multiplex PCR; TCRdb stores in-frame clones only, minus some. This table has over 30,000 clones, roughly 84% appearing once. The starting material was CD4+ or CD8+ T cells sorted from blood, obtained in a trial of the OX40 agonist ivuxolimab. The source is an adult with an advanced solid tumor such as melanoma, head and neck, liver or kidney cancer. Each CDR3 is given with its conserved first and last residue. A D gene is named only where the DNA matches it firmly. Rows may omit the clone size; those that give it use once, few, many or a size class.

cdr3_length: 14; v_call: TRBV9; j_call: TRBJ1-1; clone_size: few; d_call: NA; cdr3_aa: CASSTQTGYTEAFF; cdr3_nt: TGTGCCAGCAGCACCCAGACAGGTTACACTGAAGCTTTCTTT
cdr3_length: 15; v_call: TRBV11-3; j_call: TRBJ2-5; clone_size: NA; d_call: TRBD1; cdr3_aa: CASSLGQGRMETQYF; cdr3_nt: TGTGCCAGCAGCTTAGGACAGGGTAGAATGGAGACCCAGTACTTC
cdr3_length: 14; v_call: TRBV6-4; j_call: TRBJ2-5; clone_size: NA; d_call: TRBD1; cdr3_aa: CASSDGTGEETQYF; cdr3_nt: TGTGCCAGCAGTGATGGGACAGGGGAAGAGACCCAGTACTTC
cdr3_length: 14; v_call: TRBV25-1; j_call: TRBJ2-7; clone_size: few; d_call: TRBD1; cdr3_aa: CASSEEQGSYEQYF; cdr3_nt: TGTGCCAGCAGTGAAGAACAGGGGTCCTACGAGCAGTACTTC
cdr3_length: 15; v_call: TRBV19; j_call: TRBJ1-5; clone_size: NA; d_call: TRBD1; cdr3_aa: CATGFRTGKDQPQHF; cdr3_nt: TGTGCCACCGGCTTCCGGACAGGGAAAGATCAGCCCCAGCATTTT
cdr3_length: 15; v_call: TRBV4-1; j_call: TRBJ2-5; clone_size: medium-sized; d_call: TRBD1; cdr3_aa: CASSSGTASQETQYF; cdr3_nt: TGCGCCAGCAGCTCGGGGACAGCCTCACAAGAGACCCAGTACTTC
cdr3_length: 15; v_call: TRBV9; j_call: TRBJ2-5; clone_size: NA; d_call: TRBD2; cdr3_aa: CASSVDSGSRETQYF; cdr3_nt: TGTGCCAGCAGCGTAGATAGCGGGAGTCGGGAGACCCAGTACTTC
cdr3_length: 14; v_call: TRBV27; j_call: TRBJ2-7; clone_size: once; d_call: TRBD1; cdr3_aa: CASSHGQGTYEQYF; cdr3_nt: TGTGCCAGCAGTCACGGACAGGGGACCTACGAGCAGTACTTC
cdr3_length: 15; v_call: TRBV30; j_call: TRBJ1-5; clone_size: NA; d_call: NA; cdr3_aa: CAWSVRQGSNQPQHF; cdr3_nt: TGTGCCTGGAGTGTACGGCAGGGTTCAAATCAGCCCCAGCATTTT
cdr3_length: 12; v_call: TRBV6-5; j_call: TRBJ1-2; clone_size: NA; d_call: NA; cdr3_aa: CASSPKSTGWTF; cdr3_nt: TGTGCCAGCAGTCCAAAATCCACAGGGTGGACCTTC
cdr3_length: 12; v_call: TRBV18; j_call: TRBJ1-5; clone_size: few; d_call: TRBD1; cdr3_aa: CASRQGNQPQHF; cdr3_nt: TGTGCCAGCCGACAGGGTAATCAGCCCCAGCATTTT
cdr3_length: 16; v_call: TRBV5-4; j_call: TRBJ2-1; clone_size: NA; d_call: NA; cdr3_aa: CASSLGALSSYNEQFF; cdr3_nt: TGTGCCAGCAGCTTGGGGGCCCTGAGCTCCTACAATGAGCAGTTCTTC
cdr3_length: 13; v_call: TRBV28; j_call: TRBJ2-1; clone_size: NA; d_call: NA; cdr3_aa: CASSLSGSSEQFF; cdr3_nt: TGTGCCAGCAGTTTATCCGGGAGCAGTGAGCAGTTCTTC
cdr3_length: 15; v_call: TRBV14; j_call: TRBJ1-1; clone_size: NA; d_call: NA; cdr3_aa: CASSQVGGLWTEAFF; cdr3_nt: TGTGCCAGCAGCCAAGTGGGGGGGCTTTGGACTGAAGCTTTCTTT
cdr3_length: 16; v_call: TRBV4-1; j_call: TRBJ2-1; clone_size: NA; d_call: NA; cdr3_aa: CASSQEGRGGNNEQFF; cdr3_nt: TGCGCCAGCAGCCAAGAGGGCAGGGGAGGGAACAATGAGCAGTTCTTC
cdr3_length: 15; v_call: TRBV19; j_call: TRBJ2-2; clone_size: few; d_call: NA; cdr3_aa: CASSIDHSGTGELFF; cdr3_nt: TGTGCCAGTAGTATAGATCATTCGGGGACCGGGGAGCTGTTTTTT
cdr3_length: 16; v_call: TRBV19; j_call: TRBJ1-4; clone_size: NA; d_call: TRBD1; cdr3_aa: CASGKPQGAPNEKLFF; cdr3_nt: TGTGCCAGTGGTAAACCGCAGGGGGCACCTAATGAAAAACTGTTTTTT
cdr3_length: 16; v_call: TRBV6-6; j_call: TRBJ1-1; clone_size: NA; d_call: NA; cdr3_aa: CASRPIKGQGNAEAFF; cdr3_nt: TGTGCCAGCAGACCTATCAAAGGGCAGGGGAACGCTGAAGCTTTCTTT
cdr3_length: 18; v_call: TRBV10-3; j_call: TRBJ1-6; clone_size: NA; d_call: NA; cdr3_aa: CAISELRTGSNPKSPLHF; cdr3_nt: TGTGCCATCAGTGAGCTAAGAACGGGCAGTAACCCCAAGTCACCCCTCCACTTT
cdr3_length: 13; v_call: TRBV11-2; j_call: TRBJ2-3; clone_size: NA; d_call: NA; cdr3_aa: CASSFGGVDTQYF; cdr3_nt: TGTGCCAGCAGCTTCGGAGGCGTGGATACGCAGTATTTT
cdr3_length: 16; v_call: TRBV19; j_call: TRBJ2-1; clone_size: NA; d_call: TRBD2; cdr3_aa: CASSRPSGGHPNEQFF; cdr3_nt: TGTGCCAGTAGTAGACCTAGCGGGGGCCACCCTAATGAGCAGTTCTTC